This T cell receptor (beta chain) was identified in a study of T cell responses to AZD1222 COVID-19 vaccine. Study-wide points: Vaccine-related CD4 TCRs covered spike, predominating at 160-218 and 743-854. Only a handful of AZD1222 recipients, roughly six in all, had baseline seropositivity. Close to half of all spike-specific TCRs reportedly target regions of the variants that are unmutated. Females outnumbered males among donors, who were mostly white British; clonal diversity was possibly underestimated.

Measured with immunoSEQ multiplex PCR; TCRdb has only the in-frame clones, and not every one. The top ten clones hold under 5.5% of a sample with over 100,000 clones, roughly 90% of them seen once. CDR1 SGHVS and CDR2 FQNEAQ come from the germline V gene. The CDR3 spans 16 residues. V lost 4 bases and J lost 7; bases outside the gene matches: 15. This clone is classed as medium-sized. The target antigen is unknown. Here the sequenced sample was peripheral blood, taken on day 0 of AZD1222 vaccination. This chain joins TRBV7-8 and TRBJ2-7; TRBD1 matches at 8 bases. The clonotype originates from an adult in good health. The CDR3 region is CASSSQPGTGLVEQYF. CDR3 bases: TGTGCCAGCAGCTCGCAGCCCGGGACAGGCCTTGTTGAGCAGTACTTC.